The rows below give T cell receptor beta chains drawn from one sample of a study of blood T cells in healthy people across ages. Each CDR3 protein gets one entry after TCRdb re-called the 5' RACE reads with MiXCR. In the table there are 550,000 to 650,000 distinct CDR3 sequences, roughly 30% of which are singletons. Sequenced: blood. These TCRs come from a woman aged 80 or over in good health. Each CDR3 is given with its conserved first and last residue. D genes are given only for firm matches. Only part of the rows carry a size: once, few, many, or a class if the clone is expanded.

v_gene: TRBV7-6
d_gene: -
abundance: many
len: 18
j_gene: TRBJ2-1
CDR3nt: TGTGCCAGCAGCTTAGTGGGGTGGGGAGAAGGAGCCTACAATGAGCAGTTCTTC
CDR3aa: CASSLVGWGEGAYNEQFF

v_gene: TRBV20-1
d_gene: -
abundance: many
len: 13
j_gene: TRBJ1-5
CDR3nt: TGCAGTGCTATCACAGGGAATCGTCAGCCCCAGCATTTT
CDR3aa: CSAITGNRQPQHF

v_gene: TRBV7-2
d_gene: -
abundance: -
len: 14
j_gene: TRBJ2-7
CDR3nt: TGTGCCAGCAGCCCCCTGGGGCGGGACTACGAGCAGTACTTC
CDR3aa: CASSPLGRDYEQYF

v_gene: TRBV5-1
d_gene: -
abundance: -
len: 13
j_gene: TRBJ1-2
CDR3nt: TGCGCTAGCAGCTTGCACGGCGACTATGGCTACACCTTC
CDR3aa: CASSLHGDYGYTF

v_gene: TRBV18
d_gene: -
abundance: -
len: 17
j_gene: TRBJ2-2
CDR3nt: TGTGCCAGCTCACCAGCTTTCACAGGACAGAGCACCGGGGAGCTGTTTTTT
CDR3aa: CASSPAFTGQSTGELFF

v_gene: TRBV29-1
d_gene: TRBD1
abundance: -
len: 13
j_gene: TRBJ1-1
CDR3nt: TGCAGCGTTCGACAGGGGGCGCACGCTGAAGCTTTCTTT
CDR3aa: CSVRQGAHAEAFF

v_gene: TRBV9
d_gene: -
abundance: -
len: 15
j_gene: TRBJ1-3
CDR3nt: TGTGCCAGCAGCGCCGGGTTTGGCTCTGGAAACACCATATATTTT
CDR3aa: CASSAGFGSGNTIYF

v_gene: TRBV5-1
d_gene: -
abundance: many
len: 15
j_gene: TRBJ2-5
CDR3nt: TGCGCCAGCAGCCCAGGGGCGGGGGTTCAAGAGACCCAGTACTTC
CDR3aa: CASSPGAGVQETQYF

v_gene: TRBV30
d_gene: TRBD2
abundance: many
len: 15
j_gene: TRBJ2-7
CDR3nt: TGTGCCTGGAGTCCCAAAGCGGGGGGTACCTACGAGCAGTACTTC
CDR3aa: CAWSPKAGGTYEQYF

v_gene: TRBV20-1
d_gene: -
abundance: many
len: 12
j_gene: TRBJ1-2
CDR3nt: TGCAGTGCTCGGACGGCTAACTATGGCTACACCTTC
CDR3aa: CSARTANYGYTF

v_gene: TRBV30
d_gene: -
abundance: -
len: 13
j_gene: TRBJ2-3
CDR3nt: TGTGCCTGGAGTGTACTCGACAGCGATACGCAGTATTTT
CDR3aa: CAWSVLDSDTQYF

v_gene: TRBV11-3
d_gene: -
abundance: many
len: 15
j_gene: TRBJ2-3
CDR3nt: TGTGCCAGCAGCTTAGGTGACCCAGGTCCAGATACGCAGTATTTT
CDR3aa: CASSLGDPGPDTQYF

v_gene: TRBV9
d_gene: -
abundance: -
len: 15
j_gene: TRBJ1-2
CDR3nt: TGTGCCAGCAGCCCCCGTTCAGGGCGGGCCTATGGCTACACCTTC
CDR3aa: CASSPRSGRAYGYTF

v_gene: TRBV9
d_gene: TRBD2
abundance: -
len: 16
j_gene: TRBJ2-3
CDR3nt: TGTGCCAGCAGCCAGTCGACGGGGCGGGGGACAGATACGCAGTATTTT
CDR3aa: CASSQSTGRGTDTQYF

v_gene: TRBV7-2
d_gene: -
abundance: -
len: 16
j_gene: TRBJ2-7
CDR3nt: TGTGCCAGCAGCTTAGAAGTGGCAGGAATGTCCTACGAGCAGTACTTC
CDR3aa: CASSLEVAGMSYEQYF

v_gene: TRBV5-1
d_gene: TRBD1
abundance: few
len: 17
j_gene: TRBJ1-2
CDR3nt: TGCGCCAGCAGCTTGGCCAGGGACAGACCCTTGGGGTATGGCTACACCTTC
CDR3aa: CASSLARDRPLGYGYTF

v_gene: TRBV30
d_gene: TRBD2
abundance: -
len: 15
j_gene: TRBJ2-1
CDR3nt: TGTGCCTCACGGACTAGCGGGGGGTGGGGCAATGAGCAGTTCTTC
CDR3aa: CASRTSGGWGNEQFF

v_gene: TRBV20-1
d_gene: -
abundance: few
len: 12
j_gene: TRBJ1-1
CDR3nt: TGCAGTGCGGACCGGGGGAACACTGAAGCTTTCTTT
CDR3aa: CSADRGNTEAFF

v_gene: TRBV12-3/TRBV12-4
d_gene: -
abundance: -
len: 17
j_gene: TRBJ2-3
CDR3nt: TGTGCCAGCAGTTTTCCGAGGGGATTGTTTAGTGCAGATATGCAGTATTTT
CDR3aa: CASSFPRGLFSADMQYF

v_gene: TRBV7-2
d_gene: -
abundance: -
len: 16
j_gene: TRBJ2-1
CDR3nt: TGTGCCAGCAGCGGACGGGAATCCTCCTCCTACAATGAGCAGTTCTTC
CDR3aa: CASSGRESSSYNEQFF

v_gene: TRBV7-8
d_gene: -
abundance: -
len: 11
j_gene: TRBJ2-5
CDR3nt: TGTGCCAGCAGCTCTACAGGGTCTCAGTACTTC
CDR3aa: CASSSTGSQYF

v_gene: TRBV29-1
d_gene: -
abundance: many
len: 11
j_gene: TRBJ2-1
CDR3nt: TGCAGCGTTGACTCCTACAATGAGCAGTTCTTC
CDR3aa: CSVDSYNEQFF

v_gene: TRBV7-2
d_gene: TRBD1
abundance: -
len: 16
j_gene: TRBJ2-2
CDR3nt: TGTGCCAGCAGCTTCGACAGGGGGCTATTCGCCGGGGAGCTGTTTTTT
CDR3aa: CASSFDRGLFAGELFF

v_gene: TRBV12-3/TRBV12-4
d_gene: -
abundance: few
len: 15
j_gene: TRBJ2-5
CDR3nt: TGTGCCAGCAGTTTAAGGCGGGGGCTCCAAGAGACCCAGTACTTC
CDR3aa: CASSLRRGLQETQYF

v_gene: TRBV15
d_gene: -
abundance: -
len: 13
j_gene: TRBJ2-5
CDR3nt: TGTGCCACCAGCAGGAAACAGAAAGAGACCCAGTACTTC
CDR3aa: CATSRKQKETQYF

v_gene: TRBV9
d_gene: TRBD2
abundance: many
len: 16
j_gene: TRBJ2-3
CDR3nt: TGTGCCAGCAGCGTTCGGACTAGCGGGGCTGCAGATACGCAGTATTTT
CDR3aa: CASSVRTSGAADTQYF

v_gene: TRBV12-3/TRBV12-4
d_gene: -
abundance: -
len: 16
j_gene: TRBJ1-6
CDR3nt: TGTGCCAGCAGTTTTTCTGGGGGGAGAAATAATTCACCCCTCCACTTT
CDR3aa: CASSFSGGRNNSPLHF

v_gene: TRBV27
d_gene: -
abundance: -
len: 16
j_gene: TRBJ1-5
CDR3nt: TGTGCCAGCAGGGGGCAAGGGCAGGGAAGTAATCAGCCCCAGCATTTT
CDR3aa: CASRGQGQGSNQPQHF

v_gene: TRBV20-1
d_gene: -
abundance: many
len: 13
j_gene: TRBJ2-1
CDR3nt: TGCAGTGTTTTAGCGGATACCTACAATGAGCAGTTCTTC
CDR3aa: CSVLADTYNEQFF

v_gene: TRBV2
d_gene: -
abundance: few
len: 16
j_gene: TRBJ1-5
CDR3nt: TGTGCCAGCAGTGAAACCCAGGGCTTGAGCAATCAGCCCCAGCATTTT
CDR3aa: CASSETQGLSNQPQHF

v_gene: TRBV4-2
d_gene: TRBD2
abundance: -
len: 15
j_gene: TRBJ2-7
CDR3nt: TGTGTCAGCAGCCAAGTACTAGCGGGAGAGTACGAGCAGTACTTC
CDR3aa: CVSSQVLAGEYEQYF

v_gene: TRBV5-1
d_gene: TRBD2
abundance: many
len: 15
j_gene: TRBJ2-3
CDR3nt: TGCGCCAGCAGCACAAGCGGGGGGGATACAGATACGCAGTATTTT
CDR3aa: CASSTSGGDTDTQYF

v_gene: TRBV12-5
d_gene: -
abundance: few
len: 18
j_gene: TRBJ1-4
CDR3nt: TGTGCTAGTGGCCAGGGAACCAAGCGTAGAGGGGCTAATGAAAAACTGTTTTTT
CDR3aa: CASGQGTKRRGANEKLFF

v_gene: TRBV7-9
d_gene: -
abundance: many
len: 15
j_gene: TRBJ1-6
CDR3nt: TGTGCCAGCAGCGGAGTGGGCCAGTATAATTCACCCCTCCACTTT
CDR3aa: CASSGVGQYNSPLHF

v_gene: TRBV15
d_gene: -
abundance: few
len: 14
j_gene: TRBJ1-1
CDR3nt: TGTGCCACCAGCAGACCCCGGGGGGAGGGTGAAGCTTTCTTT
CDR3aa: CATSRPRGEGEAFF

v_gene: TRBV4-1
d_gene: -
abundance: many
len: 17
j_gene: TRBJ2-7
CDR3nt: TGCGCCAGCAGCCAAGATCTTCGGGGGGCTGGAAACTACGAGCAGTACTTC
CDR3aa: CASSQDLRGAGNYEQYF

v_gene: TRBV28
d_gene: -
abundance: many
len: 13
j_gene: TRBJ2-4
CDR3nt: TGTGCCAGCAGTTTATCACGCCAAAACATTCAGTACTTC
CDR3aa: CASSLSRQNIQYF

v_gene: TRBV5-1
d_gene: -
abundance: many
len: 15
j_gene: TRBJ2-3
CDR3nt: TGCGCCAGCAGCTTACGGACAGCGGGCACAGATACGCAGTATTTT
CDR3aa: CASSLRTAGTDTQYF

v_gene: TRBV7-2
d_gene: TRBD2
abundance: many
len: 15
j_gene: TRBJ2-1
CDR3nt: TGTGCCAGCAGCTTAACCCGGACTAGCGGGGCTGAGCAGTTCTTC
CDR3aa: CASSLTRTSGAEQFF

v_gene: TRBV6-6
d_gene: -
abundance: -
len: 12
j_gene: TRBJ1-6
CDR3nt: TGTGCCTGCAGTTATTCCGGACTGCCCCTCCACTTT
CDR3aa: CACSYSGLPLHF

v_gene: TRBV20-1
d_gene: TRBD1
abundance: many
len: 14
j_gene: TRBJ1-4
CDR3nt: TGCAGTGCTAGCAACAGGGGGCAGTCGGAAAAACTGTTTTTT
CDR3aa: CSASNRGQSEKLFF

v_gene: TRBV29-1
d_gene: TRBD2
abundance: many
len: 15
j_gene: TRBJ2-7
CDR3nt: TGCAGCGTTGAATGGGAGCGGGGGGGCCGGGACGAGCAGTACTTC
CDR3aa: CSVEWERGGRDEQYF

v_gene: TRBV20-1
d_gene: -
abundance: many
len: 12
j_gene: TRBJ2-5
CDR3nt: TGCAGTGCTAGAGATCTAGGGGGGACCCAGTACTTC
CDR3aa: CSARDLGGTQYF

v_gene: TRBV7-9
d_gene: TRBD1
abundance: -
len: 16
j_gene: TRBJ2-1
CDR3nt: TGTGCCAGCAGCCCTACAGGGGCCCTTTGGGGCAATGAGCAGTTCTTC
CDR3aa: CASSPTGALWGNEQFF

v_gene: TRBV6-1
d_gene: -
abundance: -
len: 14
j_gene: TRBJ1-2
CDR3nt: TGTGCCAGCAGTGATCTACCCGGATCCTATGGCTACACCTTC
CDR3aa: CASSDLPGSYGYTF

v_gene: TRBV7-2
d_gene: -
abundance: few
len: 15
j_gene: TRBJ1-6
CDR3nt: TGTGCCAGCAGCCGAGAAGGATTTAATAATTCACCCCTCCACTTT
CDR3aa: CASSREGFNNSPLHF

v_gene: TRBV10-3
d_gene: -
abundance: many
len: 14
j_gene: TRBJ2-7
CDR3nt: TGTGCCATCAGCCGACAGCTCCTCTCCTACGAGCAGTACTTC
CDR3aa: CAISRQLLSYEQYF

v_gene: TRBV19
d_gene: -
abundance: few
len: 14
j_gene: TRBJ2-3
CDR3nt: TGTGCCAGTAGTATAGCGGGCGCCACAGATACGCAGTATTTT
CDR3aa: CASSIAGATDTQYF

v_gene: TRBV6-1
d_gene: -
abundance: few
len: 14
j_gene: TRBJ1-2
CDR3nt: TGTGCCAGCACCGACCACGGACGAAACTATGGCTACACCTTC
CDR3aa: CASTDHGRNYGYTF